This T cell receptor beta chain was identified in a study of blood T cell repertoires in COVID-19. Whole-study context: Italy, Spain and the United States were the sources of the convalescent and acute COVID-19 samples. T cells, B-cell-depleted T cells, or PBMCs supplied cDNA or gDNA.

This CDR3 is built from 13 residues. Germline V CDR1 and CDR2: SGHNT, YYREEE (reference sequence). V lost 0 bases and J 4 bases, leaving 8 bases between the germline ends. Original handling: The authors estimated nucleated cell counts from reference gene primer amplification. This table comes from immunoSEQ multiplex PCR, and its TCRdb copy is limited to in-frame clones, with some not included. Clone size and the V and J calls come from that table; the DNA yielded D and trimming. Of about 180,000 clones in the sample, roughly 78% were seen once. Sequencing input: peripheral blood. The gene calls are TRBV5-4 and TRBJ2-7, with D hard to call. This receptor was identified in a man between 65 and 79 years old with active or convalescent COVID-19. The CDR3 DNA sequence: TGTGCCAGCAGCTTGGTGGCCTCATACGAGCAGTACTTC. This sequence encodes CASSLVASYEQYF.